Sequencing of this T cell receptor (beta chain) was carried out in a study of pediatric ulcerative colitis. At the level of the study: Most patients had pancolitis, and two had left-sided colitis. Broader study findings: Ulcerative colitis patients shared more blood-rectal clones than controls. Clonal expansions reduced rectal repertoire diversity in acute severe colitis.

Worth noting for this clone: Its antigen is currently unknown.

CDR1 is MGHRA and CDR2 is YSYEKL in the germline V gene. Trimming removed 6 bases from V and 6 bases from J, with 20 bases in between. This CDR3 spans 15 amino acids. During colonoscopy, one to two rectal pinch biopsies were collected. Some clones are missing from TCRdb's copy, which holds only in-frame ones; the method was immunoSEQ multiplex PCR. The sample yields over 20,000 clones, about 65% seen once. V gene TRBV4-1 combines with J gene TRBJ2-5; D possibly corresponds to TRBD2 (5 bases). This sequence was found in a boy aged 10-17 years with severe ulcerative colitis. Sequencing was performed on gut tissue. The CDR3 DNA reads TGCGCCAGCAGGCGAATAGGTGGCGGAGGAAAGACCCAGTACTTC. It specifies CASRRIGGGGKTQYF.